The entry below gives a single T cell receptor beta chain sequence along with its context. This clonotype was seen a handful of times. Its specific antigen is unknown. Base quality data are lacking; no much larger clone is found one base away. These data come from a study of early T cells in non-severe SARS-CoV-2 infection (dated by TCRdb to about 2021). In terms of the full investigation: Because TCR sequencing was done on bulk RNA from unsorted whole blood, the alpha and beta chains could not be paired. Findings and caveats that apply to the study as a whole: VDJdb matching was skewed toward anti-spike CD8 responses, so virus-specific expansions were likely underestimated and private and CD4 specificities were missed.

Receptor amplification or capture employed 5' RACE. Sequenced using a NextSeq 500. In the TCR library protocol, unique molecular identifiers were attached to individual cDNA molecules to correct for PCR bias and sequencing error. Both TCR alpha and beta chains were sequenced, and tight co-correlation was observed between alpha and beta sequence abundances in each sample. Concerning the study's data processing: Decombinator V4 was used to perform V gene, J gene and CDR3 annotation of TCR sequences. Expanded TCRs were defined as changing significantly between any two time points under a Poisson model with p below 0.0001. TCR abundances were normalised to the total number of TCRs sequenced in each sample and reported as counts per million. MAIT TCRs were defined by TRAV1-2 paired with TRAJ12, TRAJ20 or TRAJ33, and iNKT TCRs by TRAV10 paired with TRAJ18. VDJdb, accessed 1 November 2021, was searched for CMV, EBV and SARS-CoV-2 annotated TCRs, with TCRs annotated for multiple antigens excluded. Using fastp at Q25 and MiXCR, TCRdb reprocessed the public reads and kept productive beta chains. When rows share a CDR3 protein, they turn into one entry using the most common DNA and genes. Clone size and V and J calls follow TCRdb, not the original study. For this sample the table gives roughly 70,000 distinct CDR3 sequences, of which over 20% were detected only once. The ten largest clonotypes hold approximately 15% of the sample.

Set within a cohort of healthcare workers in London, UK, this nested case-control study involved weekly PCR testing of nasopharyngeal swabs along with blood sampling. Healthcare workers were enrolled in the week of the UK lockdown, from 23 to 31 March 2020, and were followed every week for up to 16 weeks. V loses 4 bases of germline sequence and J loses 3 bases, and the interval between the two ends is 10 bases. The CDR3 contains 14 residues, cysteine and phenylalanine counted. Of all the DNA, just the CDR3 is kept, 42 bases in frame from base 1. The sequence links TRBV12-3 or TRBV12-4 to TRBJ1-3; a confident D gene designation cannot be given. Sequencing was performed on whole blood, taken at baseline. This clonotype was obtained from an adult who was a healthcare worker with PCR-confirmed SARS-CoV-2 infection or an uninfected control (not recorded which). The CDR3 protein sequence reads: CASSSFGFGNTIYF. The DNA sequence reads TGTGCCAGCAGTTCCTTCGGATTTGGAAACACCATATATTTT.